Here is one TCR beta chain with its context. Its cognate antigen is unknown. Libraries were prepared by immunoSEQ multiplex PCR; TCRdb keeps only in-frame clonotypes and omits some of them. The table lists some 900,000 clones, around 80% of them singletons. This sample is part of a study of shared clonotypes between healthy human individuals. Findings of the study overall: Sample collection involved blood only; tissue repertoires are likely different. Rarefaction indicated that sorted-subset sequencing remained incomplete although depth was large. Generation of non-shared clonotypes was less probable than generation of clonotypes shared by all four donors.

Per germline, CDR1 LGHNA and CDR2 YSLEER. The length of the CDR3 is 14 residues. Trimming removed 0 bases at V and 5 bases at J, with 10 bases between. This chain connects TRBV4-3 to TRBJ1-1; perhaps TRBD1 as D (5 bases). The TCR sequence derives from a man aged 18 to 30 in good health. The sample was memory CD4+ T cells sorted from blood. Subset: CD45RA-negative fraction. The CDR3 sequence: CASSQDRVGTEAFF. The CDR3 bases are TGCGCCAGCAGCCAAGACAGGGTGGGAACTGAAGCTTTCTTT.